Described below is a single TCR beta chain sequence and its context. No antigen is known for it. V dropped 5 bases and J dropped 9 bases, with 17 bases sitting between them. The germline V gene encodes CDR1 SGHTA and CDR2 FQGNSA. CDR3 length: 13 amino acids. Quantitative 5'-RACE with molecular barcodes produced the TCR beta libraries. TCRdb called the 5' RACE reads again in MiXCR, with one record for every CDR3 protein. The sample records roughly 260,000 distinct CDR3 sequences, around 19% being singletons. The data belong to a study of CD8 T cells in ankylosing spondylitis. Study-wide results and caveats: Enrichment of disease-linked clones was reportedly significant in matched ankylosing spondylitis synovial fluid. Prior work had noted some motif variants in reactive arthritis blood and synovial fluid.

The sample taken for sequencing was blood, either unsorted or a sorted T cell fraction (not recorded which). The sequence was collected from a male donor with ankylosing spondylitis or in good health (not recorded which). The chain links TRBV7-2 to TRBJ2-7, with D perhaps matching TRBD1 (6 bases). CDR3 sequence (DNA): TGTGCCAGCAGCCGTACTACAGGGATGGGGCAGTACGTC. As protein: CASSRTTGMGQYV.